The 32 T cell receptor beta chains below all came from one sample that was sequenced in a study of T cells in Graves' hyperthyroidism and ophthalmopathy. RNA transcripts yielded amplified TCR beta CDR3 regions. First-round RT-PCR of the TCR CDR3 relied on the HTBI primer set. A single record per CDR3 protein comes from TCRdb applying MiXCR to the multiplex PCR reads. The data hold over 650,000 distinct CDR3 sequences, with about a sixth observed a single time. The sequencing input was blood. These receptors were taken from a man aged 18 to 30 with Graves' hyperthyroidism.

The chain's CDR3 is CASSLGMRSSYNEQFF. CDR3 nucleotides: TGTGCCAGCAGCTTAGGGATGCGCAGCTCCTACAATGAGCAGTTCTTC. The chain recombines TRBV11-2 with TRBJ2-1; D remains unclear. The CDR3 runs to 16 residues. Germline CDR1 reads SGHAT; CDR2 reads FQNNGV. The V gene lost 1 base and the J gene lost 0 bases, with 10 bases spanning the gap.

The CDR3, as DNA: TGTGCCAGCAGCCCCCAGGTCAGGGGGGTTGAGCCCCAGCATTTT. It encodes CASSPQVRGVEPQHF. This sequence joins TRBV7-8 and TRBJ1-5, with 7 bases identical to TRBD1. Germline CDR1 reads SGHVS; CDR2 reads FQNEAQ. Losses at the gene ends were 5 bases for V and 8 bases for J; bases not matched to a gene: 12. The CDR3 is made up of 15 amino acids.

This chain joins TRBV18 and TRBJ2-7; a possible D gene is TRBD2 (8 bases). V gave up 8 bases and J gave up 0 bases, with 14 bases separating them. Germline loops: CDR1 KGHSH, CDR2 LQKENI. The CDR3 sequence is 14 residues long. CDR3 region: CASREGAGSYEQYF. DNA for the CDR3: TGTGCCAGCCGGGAGGGGGCAGGCTCCTACGAGCAGTACTTC. Using reference TRBV18 and TRBJ2-7 for the parts outside the CDR3, the full variable domain is NAGVMQNPRHLVRRRGQEARLRCSPMKGHSHVYWYRQLPEEGLKFMVYLQKENIIDESGMPKERFSAEFPKEGPSILRIQQVVRGDSAAYFCASREGAGSYEQYFGPGTRLTVT.

The V gene is TRBV9, the J gene TRBJ2-1; D gene uncertain. The germline V gene has CDR1 SGDLS and CDR2 YYNGEE. Trimming took off 0 bases at V and 7 bases at J, with 11 bases between the two ends. The CDR3 sequence is 14 residues long. The CDR3 spells CASSVEMGLNEQFF. For the CDR3, the DNA is TGTGCCAGCAGCGTAGAAATGGGTCTGAATGAGCAGTTCTTC.

The chain links TRBV9 to TRBJ1-3; D possibly corresponds to TRBD1 (6 bases). Trimming pared 5 bases from V and 3 bases from J, leaving 15 bases between. In germline, CDR1 is SGDLS, CDR2 YYNGEE. The CDR3 runs to 15 residues. The CDR3 sequence is CASSQDSENGNTIYF. Here the CDR3 DNA reads TGTGCCAGCAGTCAGGACAGCGAAAATGGAAACACCATATATTTT.

Regarding this clonotype: Possible read error: a much larger clone is one base away. The DNA is omitted, as the CDR3 cannot be located on it reliably, and the CDR3 follows TCRdb's listing. The chain combines TRBV12-3 or TRBV12-4 with TRBJ2-7. The CDR3 length is 17 residues, termini included. The CDR3 sequence: CASSSSRWVGSSYEQHF.

Comment on this clonotype: A much more abundant neighbour one base away suggests this may be a read error. This chain uses TRBV7-2 with TRBJ2-3; TRBD1 agrees at 9 bases. The CDR3 loop spans 15 amino acids. Germline V gene data show CDR1 as SGHTA and CDR2 as FQGNSA. CDR3 protein: CASSLDRGRTDTLYF. DNA of the CDR3: TGTGCCAGCAGCTTAGACAGGGGGCGAACAGATACGCTGTATTTT.

This clonotype was seen many times. The chain has TRBV6-2 or TRBV6-3 and TRBJ1-1, with TRBD1 as a possible D gene (6 bases). The germline CDR1 and CDR2 sequences are MNHEY and SVGEGT. The V gene lost 4 bases and the J gene lost 5 bases, with 14 bases spanning the gap. The CDR3 length is 14 residues. In nucleotides, the CDR3 is TGTGCCAGCAGTTTGACAGGTGTTCGGACTGAAGCTTTCTTT. Translation: CASSLTGVRTEAFF.

This clonotype was counted at least ten times. The chain has TRBV2 and TRBJ2-5; D tentatively reads TRBD1 or TRBD2 (7 bases each). Germline V gene sequence: CDR1 SNHLY, CDR2 FYNNEI. The germline V and J ends were trimmed by 2 bases and 4 bases, with 11 bases remaining between them. There are 14 residues in the CDR3. The CDR3 DNA reads TGTGCCAGCAGTGAATCCAGGGGGGGAGAGACCCAGTACTTC. Translated, it gives CASSESRGGETQYF.

This clonotype was detected ten times or more. The CDR3, as DNA: TGCGCCAGCAGCGGGGGGGACTCCTACAATGAGCAGTTCTTC. The encoded protein is CASSGGDSYNEQFF. J is TRBJ2-1 and V is TRBV5-1; 7 bases agree with TRBD2. After removal of 4 bases from V and 0 bases from J, the junction contained 1 base not matched to a gene. The germline CDR1 and CDR2 sequences are SGHRS and YFSETQ. The CDR3 extends over 14 amino acids. Filled out from reference TRBV5-1 and TRBJ2-1, the complete variable domain reads KAGVTQTPRYLIKTRGQQVTLSCSPISGHRSVSWYQQTPGQGLQFLFEYFSETQRNKGNFPGRFSGRQFSNSRSEMNVSTLELGDSALYLCASSGGDSYNEQFFGPGTRLTVL.

The chain is built from TRBV12-3 or TRBV12-4 and TRBJ1-2, with unresolved D. The CDR3 contains 11 residues. The V end lost 5 bases, the J end lost 3 bases, and 4 bases lay between the germline ends. CDR3 bases: TGTGCCAGCAGTGCAGACTATGGCTACACCTTC. It encodes CASSADYGYTF.

This clonotype was counted ten times or more. The chain couples TRBV19 to TRBJ2-7; D not resolved. V lost 5 bases and J 3 bases, leaving 5 bases between the germline ends. This CDR3 is 11 amino acids long. CDR1 is LNHDA, CDR2 SQIVND, per germline (reference sequence). CDR3 sequence reads: CASSHNYEQYF. The CDR3 DNA reads TGTGCCAGTAGTCACAACTACGAGCAGTACTTC.

V gene TRBV4-3 combines with J gene TRBJ1-4; 9 bases agree with TRBD1. Trimming at V came to 3 bases and at J to 6 bases, leaving 11 bases not matched to a gene. Germline V gene sequence: CDR1 LGHNA, CDR2 YSLEER. The CDR3 spans 17 residues. CDR3 DNA sequence: TGCGCCAGCAGCCATCTAACAGGGGGCAGCGGAGATGAAAAACTGTTTTTT. Translating it yields CASSHLTGGSGDEKLFF.

The chain joins TRBV5-6 to TRBJ2-7; 8 nucleotides line up with TRBD1. Germline CDR1 and CDR2: SGHDT and YYEEEE. This CDR3 has 13 residues. With 5 bases clipped from V and 5 bases from J, the junction kept 6 bases outside the gene matches. CDR3 loop: CASSDRGPNEQYF. CDR3 DNA: TGTGCCAGCAGTGACAGGGGCCCCAACGAGCAGTACTTC.

The J gene is TRBJ2-2, the V gene TRBV7-9; no definite D call. V lost 6 bases, J lost 5 bases, and 10 bases lay in between. CDR1 is SEHNR and CDR2 is FQNEAQ in the germline V gene (reference sequence). The CDR3 spans 13 residues. The CDR3 reads CASSPDWTGELFF. Written as DNA, the CDR3 is TGTGCCAGCAGTCCCGACTGGACCGGGGAGCTGTTTTTT.

This clonotype has at least ten counts. The genes are TRBV20-1 and TRBJ2-5; 14 bases match TRBD2. V shed 3 bases and J 4 bases; nucleotides not matched to a gene: 7. From germline, CDR1 is DFQATT and CDR2 SNEGSKA (reference sequence). This CDR3 is built from 16 residues. The CDR3 coding sequence is TGCAGTGCTAGGACTAGCGGGAGGGCCCTCTTAGAGACCCAGTACTTC. This encodes CSARTSGRALLETQYF.

This clonotype was counted at least ten times. V usage is TRBV11-2 and J usage is TRBJ2-1; 8 bases match TRBD1. Germline trimming cut 5 bases from V and 1 base from J; bases unmatched to any gene: 4. Germline V CDR1 and CDR2: SGHAT, FQNNGV. This CDR3 has 15 residues. CDR3 DNA sequence: TGTGCCAGCAGCGTACAGGGGGGATCCTACAATGAGCAGTTCTTC. This encodes CASSVQGGSYNEQFF.

This clonotype was seen more than once but under ten times. The chain employs TRBV2 and TRBJ2-7; D is uncertain. The CDR3 loop spans 14 amino acids. V was clipped by 5 bases and J by 2 bases, with 13 bases between them. Per germline, CDR1 SNHLY and CDR2 FYNNEI. Here the CDR3 DNA reads TGTGCCAGCAGTAGGCAGGTATCTCCCTACGAGCAGTACTTC. It translates to CASSRQVSPYEQYF. The variable domain in full, completed from reference TRBV2 and TRBJ2-7, reads EPEVTQTPSHQVTQMGQEVILRCVPISNHLYFYWYRQILGQKVEFLVSFYNNEISEKSEIFDDQFSVERPDGSNFTLKIRSTKLEDSAMYFCASSRQVSPYEQYFGPGTRLTVT.

This clonotype was recorded many times. V usage is TRBV28 and J usage is TRBJ2-7; 10 bases map to TRBD2. Germline lookup yields CDR1 MDHEN and CDR2 SYDVKM. The CDR3 contains 15 residues. The trim removed 5 bases at V and 3 bases at J, leaving 7 bases unmatched. DNA for the CDR3: TGTGCCAGCAGTCCCCGAGCGGGAGGGATCTACGAGCAGTACTTC. This translates into CASSPRAGGIYEQYF.

Comment on this clonotype: This CDR3 is missing its conserved last phenylalanine or tryptophan, likely due to a read error. The genes are TRBV14 and TRBJ1-1; 7 bases line up with TRBD1. The junction had 7 bases not matched to a gene; V was cut back by 2 bases and J by 4 bases. From germline, CDR1 is SGHDN and CDR2 FVKESK. The CDR3 runs to 15 residues. CDR3 sequence reads: CASSQIGTVGTEAFL. CDR3 DNA sequence: TGTGCCAGCAGCCAAATAGGGACAGTGGGCACTGAAGCTTTCCTT.

This clonotype was recorded many times. DNA of the CDR3: TGTGCCAGCAGCTTAGGTGGTAGCGGGAGAGGCACCGGGGAGCTGTTTTTT. It codes for CASSLGGSGRGTGELFF. This rearrangement joins TRBV11-3 to TRBJ2-2; TRBD2 aligns across 9 bases. V was pared by 1 base and J by 4 bases, with 7 bases of the junction left unmatched. The CDR3 extends over 17 amino acids. Germline lookup yields CDR1 SGHNT and CDR2 YENEEA.

Ten or more counts support this clonotype. J is TRBJ2-1 and V is TRBV15; D gene uncertain. Germline V lookup: CDR1 LNHNV, CDR2 YYDKDF (reference sequence). V lost 2 bases, J lost 4 bases, and 15 bases lay in between. This CDR3 region has 16 residues. The chain's CDR3 is CATSRSYGVGYNEQFF. CDR3 sequence (DNA): TGTGCCACCAGCAGATCTTATGGTGTGGGGTACAATGAGCAGTTCTTC. The variable domain in full, with the rest retrieved from reference TRBV15 and TRBJ2-1, is DAMVIQNPRYQVTQFGKPVTLSCSQTLNHNVMYWYQQKSSQAPKLLFHYYDKDFNNEADTPDNFQSRRPNTSFCFLDIRSPGLGDTAMYLCATSRSYGVGYNEQFFGPGTRLTVL.

The chain joins TRBV2 to TRBJ2-7; D is uncertain. Trimming took off 4 bases at V and 4 bases at J, with 8 bases between the two ends. This CDR3 region has 12 residues. Germline V gene sequence: CDR1 SNHLY, CDR2 FYNNEI. The CDR3 protein is CASSGVRYEQYF. DNA for the CDR3: TGTGCCAGCAGTGGGGTAAGGTACGAGCAGTACTTC.

This clonotype was picked up many times. V and J are TRBV13 and TRBJ2-7; 10 bases are shared with TRBD2. The CDR3 has 15 amino acids. CDR1 is PRHDT and CDR2 is FYEKMQ in the germline V gene (reference sequence). Trimming removed 0 bases from V and 3 bases from J; junction bases left unmatched: 2. The CDR3 sequence is CASSLGLAGIYEQYF. The CDR3 coding sequence is TGTGCCAGCAGCTTAGGACTAGCGGGAATCTACGAGCAGTACTTC.

This sequence joins TRBV4-1 and TRBJ1-5; maybe TRBD1 (5 bases). There are 15 residues in the CDR3. Germline V gene sequence: CDR1 MGHRA, CDR2 YSYEKL. V was clipped by 0 bases and J by 4 bases, with 10 bases between them. The CDR3 coding sequence is TGCGCCAGCAGCCAAGAGGGGGTGGGGAATCAGCCCCAGCATTTT. Translated, it gives CASSQEGVGNQPQHF.

A note on this clonotype: The CDR3 does not end in the conserved phenylalanine or tryptophan, so this is likely a read error. The chain carries TRBV6-5 and TRBJ1-1; D unclear. Deletions cut 0 bases from V and 1 base from J, with 6 bases between. The CDR3 is 14 amino acids. Looked up from germline, CDR1 is MNHEY and CDR2 is SVGAGI. CDR3 nucleotides: TGTGCCAGCAGTTACTCACAGAGGAACACTGAAGCTTTCCTT. It codes for CASSYSQRNTEAFL.

This clonotype was seen at least ten times. This chain joins TRBV29-1 and TRBJ2-7, with TRBD2 identical over 15 bases. Per germline, CDR1 SQVTM and CDR2 ANQGSEA. This CDR3 region has 14 residues. Unmatched junction bases numbered 2, after V lost 4 bases and J lost 4 bases. CDR3 sequence reads: CSVAGLAGGYEQYF. CDR3 DNA sequence: TGCAGCGTTGCGGGACTAGCGGGAGGTTACGAGCAGTACTTC.

There are a few counts of this clonotype. The chain couples TRBV19 to TRBJ2-5, with TRBD1 as a possible D gene (6 bases). Trimming cost V 1 base and J 10 bases, with 13 bases left between them. Germline V gives CDR1 LNHDA, CDR2 SQIVND (reference sequence). CDR3 length: 13 amino acids. The CDR3 sequence is CASSIGSPGVQYF. CDR3 in DNA: TGTGCCAGTAGTATAGGTTCCCCAGGGGTCCAGTACTTC.

The rearrangement joins TRBV14 to TRBJ2-2; a weak D match, TRBD1 (5 bases). The CDR3 runs 14 residues. V lost 6 bases and J 0 bases, leaving 8 bases between the germline ends. The germline V gene encodes CDR1 SGHDN and CDR2 FVKESK. In DNA form, the CDR3 reads TGTGCCAGCAGGCTGGGGCCGAACACCGGGGAGCTGTTTTTT. It yields the protein CASRLGPNTGELFF.

This clonotype was seen repeatedly, ten times or more. The V call is TRBV30, the J call TRBJ1-5, with D perhaps matching TRBD1 (5 bases). The CDR3 runs 16 residues. Germline V gives CDR1 GTSNPN, CDR2 SVGIG (reference sequence). Trimming took 2 bases from V and 1 from J, leaving 15 bases between them. In nucleotides, the CDR3 is TGTGCCTGGAGTCCCCCCGGGAAGGGGAGCAATCAGCCCCAGCATTTT. This translates into CAWSPPGKGSNQPQHF.

This clonotype was observed a handful of times. The gene calls are TRBV5-5 and TRBJ2-2; TRBD1 aligns across 8 bases. With V trimmed by 4 bases and J by 5 bases, 4 bases remained unmatched. This CDR3 region has 14 residues. Germline V gene sequence: CDR1 SGHKS, CDR2 YYEKEE (reference sequence). CDR3 sequence reads: CASSPDRETGELFF. CDR3 bases: TGTGCCAGCAGCCCGGACAGGGAGACCGGGGAGCTGTTTTTT. The full variable domain, its missing parts supplied by reference TRBV5-5 and TRBJ2-2, is DAGVTQSPTHLIKTRGQQVTLRCSPISGHKSVSWYQQVLGQGPQFIFQYYEKEERGRGNFPDRFSARQFPNYSSELNVNALLLGDSALYLCASSPDRETGELFFGEGSRLTVL.

In its sample, this clonotype was seen many times. This chain links TRBV6-5 with TRBJ2-3, with 7 bases that match TRBD1. The CDR3 extends over 16 amino acids. Germline lookup yields CDR1 MNHEY and CDR2 SVGAGI. With 2 bases clipped from V and 6 bases from J, the junction kept 11 bases outside the gene matches. The CDR3 sequence is CASSYDAGGFIDTQYF. The CDR3 coding sequence is TGTGCCAGCAGTTACGACGCAGGGGGATTCATTGATACGCAGTATTTT.